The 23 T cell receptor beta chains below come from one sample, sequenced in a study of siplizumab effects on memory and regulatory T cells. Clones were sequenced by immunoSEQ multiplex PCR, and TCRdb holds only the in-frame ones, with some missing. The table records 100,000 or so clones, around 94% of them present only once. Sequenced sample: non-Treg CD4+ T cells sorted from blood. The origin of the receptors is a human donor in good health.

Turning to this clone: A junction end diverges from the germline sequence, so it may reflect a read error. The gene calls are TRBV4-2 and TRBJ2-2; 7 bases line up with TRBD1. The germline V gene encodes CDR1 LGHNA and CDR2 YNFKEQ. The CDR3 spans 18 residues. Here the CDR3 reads CASNQILVGTANTGELFF. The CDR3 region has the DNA TGTGCCAGCAACCAAATACTCGTTGGGACAGCGAACACCGGGGAGCTGTTTTTT.

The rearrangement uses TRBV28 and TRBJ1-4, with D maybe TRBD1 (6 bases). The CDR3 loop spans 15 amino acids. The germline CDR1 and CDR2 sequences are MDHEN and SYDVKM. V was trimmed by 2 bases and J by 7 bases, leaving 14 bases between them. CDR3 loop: CASSLGGVGGEKLFF. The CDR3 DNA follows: TGTGCCAGCAGTTTAGGCGGGGTAGGGGGTGAAAAACTGTTTTTT.

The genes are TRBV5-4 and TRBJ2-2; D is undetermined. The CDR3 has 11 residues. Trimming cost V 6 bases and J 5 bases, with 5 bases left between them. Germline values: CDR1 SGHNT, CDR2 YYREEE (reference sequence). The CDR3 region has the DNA TGTGCCAGCACCCTAACCGGGGAGCTGTTTTTT. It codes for CASTLTGELFF. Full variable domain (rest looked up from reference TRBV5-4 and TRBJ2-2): ETGVTQSPTHLIKTRGQQVTLRCSSQSGHNTVSWYQQALGQGPQFIFQYYREEENGRGNFPPRFSGLQFPNYSSELNVNALELDDSALYLCASTLTGELFFGEGSRLTVL.

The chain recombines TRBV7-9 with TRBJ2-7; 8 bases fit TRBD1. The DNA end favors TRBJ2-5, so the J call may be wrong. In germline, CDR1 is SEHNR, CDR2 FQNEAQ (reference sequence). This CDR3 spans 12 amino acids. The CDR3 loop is CASSQGQGTQYF. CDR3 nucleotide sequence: TGTGCCAGCAGCCAAGGACAGGGGACCCAGTACTTC.

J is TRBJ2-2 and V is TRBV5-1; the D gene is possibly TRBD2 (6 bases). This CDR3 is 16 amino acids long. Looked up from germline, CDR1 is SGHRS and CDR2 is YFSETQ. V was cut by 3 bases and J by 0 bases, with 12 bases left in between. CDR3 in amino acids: CASSSSSASNTGELFF. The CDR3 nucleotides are TGCGCCAGCAGCTCGTCTAGCGCCTCGAACACCGGGGAGCTGTTTTTT. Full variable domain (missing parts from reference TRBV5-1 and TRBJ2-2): KAGVTQTPRYLIKTRGQQVTLSCSPISGHRSVSWYQQTPGQGLQFLFEYFSETQRNKGNFPGRFSGRQFSNSRSEMNVSTLELGDSALYLCASSSSSASNTGELFFGEGSRLTVL.

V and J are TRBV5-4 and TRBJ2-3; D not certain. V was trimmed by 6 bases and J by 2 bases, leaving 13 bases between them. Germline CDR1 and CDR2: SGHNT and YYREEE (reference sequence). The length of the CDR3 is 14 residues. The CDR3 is CASTTEILTDTQYF. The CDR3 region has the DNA TGTGCCAGCACGACGGAAATCCTCACAGATACGCAGTATTTT.

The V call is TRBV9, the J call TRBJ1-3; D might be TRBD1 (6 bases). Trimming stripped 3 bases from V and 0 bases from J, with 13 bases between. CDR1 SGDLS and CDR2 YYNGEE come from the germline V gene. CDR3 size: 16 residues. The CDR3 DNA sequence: TGTGCCAGCAGCGCCGGGACACAGACCTCTGGAAACACCATATATTTT. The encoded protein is CASSAGTQTSGNTIYF.

The CDR3 nucleotides are TGTGCCAGCTCAGAGGGAGCGAACACTGAAGCTTTCTTT. This translates into CASSEGANTEAFF. V is TRBV18 and J is TRBJ1-1; D unresolved. CDR1 and CDR2 (germline): KGHSH, LQKENI. With 5 bases removed from V and 1 base from J, the gap between germline ends came to 8 bases. The CDR3 totals 13 residues.

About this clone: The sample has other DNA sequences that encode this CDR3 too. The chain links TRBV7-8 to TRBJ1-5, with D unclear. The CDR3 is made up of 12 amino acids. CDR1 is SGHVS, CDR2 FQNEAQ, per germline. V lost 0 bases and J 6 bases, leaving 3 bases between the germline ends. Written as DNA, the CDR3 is TGTGCCAGCAGCTTAGCCGGTCAGCCCCAGCATTTT. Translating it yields CASSLAGQPQHF.

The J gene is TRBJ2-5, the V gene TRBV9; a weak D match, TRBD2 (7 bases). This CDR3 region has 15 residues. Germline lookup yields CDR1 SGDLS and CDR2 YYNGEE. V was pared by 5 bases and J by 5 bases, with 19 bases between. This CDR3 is CASSLRSPGGETQYF. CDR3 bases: TGTGCCAGCAGTCTTCGGTCGCCGGGGGGCGAGACCCAGTACTTC.

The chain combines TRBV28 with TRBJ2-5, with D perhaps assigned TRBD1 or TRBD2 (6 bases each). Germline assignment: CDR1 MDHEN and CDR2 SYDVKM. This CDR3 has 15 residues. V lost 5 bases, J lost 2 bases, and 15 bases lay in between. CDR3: CASSRPGGAQETQYF. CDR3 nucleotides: TGTGCCAGCAGTCGTCCCGGGGGCGCGCAAGAGACCCAGTACTTC.

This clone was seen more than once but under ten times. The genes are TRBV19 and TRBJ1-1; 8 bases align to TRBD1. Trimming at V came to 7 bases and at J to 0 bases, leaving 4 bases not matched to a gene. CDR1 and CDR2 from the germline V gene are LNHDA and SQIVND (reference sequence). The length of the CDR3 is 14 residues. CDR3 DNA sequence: TGTGCCAGTAATCAGGGGGCAATGAACACTGAAGCTTTCTTT. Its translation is CASNQGAMNTEAFF.

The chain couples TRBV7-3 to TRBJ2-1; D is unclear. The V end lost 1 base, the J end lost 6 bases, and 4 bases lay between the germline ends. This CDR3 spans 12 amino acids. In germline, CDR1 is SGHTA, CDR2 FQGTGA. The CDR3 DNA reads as TGTGCCAGCAGCTTAATACCCAATGAGCAGTTCTTC. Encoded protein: CASSLIPNEQFF. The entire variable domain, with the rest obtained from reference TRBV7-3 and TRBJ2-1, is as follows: GAGVSQTPSNKVTEKGKYVELRCDPISGHTALYWYRQSLGQGPEFLIYFQGTGAADDSGLPNDRFFAVRPEGSVSTLKIQRTERGDSAVYLCASSLIPNEQFFGPGTRLTVL.

In DNA form, the CDR3 reads TGTGCCAGCAGCCCTGGGGCGACCGGGGAGCTGTTTTTT. It yields the protein CASSPGATGELFF. The rearrangement joins TRBV11-2 to TRBJ2-2; D might be TRBD1 (5 bases). The CDR3 runs 13 residues. Germline-derived CDR1 and CDR2 are SGHAT and FQNNGV. Trimming shortened V by 5 bases and J by 5 bases, and 9 bases separated the two germline ends.

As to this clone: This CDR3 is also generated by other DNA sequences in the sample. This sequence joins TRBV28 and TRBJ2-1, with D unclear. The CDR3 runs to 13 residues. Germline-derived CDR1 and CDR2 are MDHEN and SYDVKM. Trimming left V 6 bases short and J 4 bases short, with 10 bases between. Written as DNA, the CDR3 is TGTGCCAGCAGCCCGCGTGGATACAATGAGCAGTTCTTC. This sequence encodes CASSPRGYNEQFF. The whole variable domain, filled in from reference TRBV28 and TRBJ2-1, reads DVKVTQSSRYLVKRTGEKVFLECVQDMDHENMFWYRQDPGLGLRLIYFSYDVKMKEKGDIPEGYSVSREKKERFSLILESASTNQTSMYLCASSPRGYNEQFFGPGTRLTVL.

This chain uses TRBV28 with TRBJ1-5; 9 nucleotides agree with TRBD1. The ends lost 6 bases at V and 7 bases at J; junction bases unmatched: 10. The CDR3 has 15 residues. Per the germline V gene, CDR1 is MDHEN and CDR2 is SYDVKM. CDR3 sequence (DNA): TGTGCCAGCAGCAAGGACAGGGGTAGATTCCAGCCCCAGCATTTT. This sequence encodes CASSKDRGRFQPQHF. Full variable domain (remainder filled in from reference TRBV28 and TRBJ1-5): DVKVTQSSRYLVKRTGEKVFLECVQDMDHENMFWYRQDPGLGLRLIYFSYDVKMKEKGDIPEGYSVSREKKERFSLILESASTNQTSMYLCASSKDRGRFQPQHFGDGTRLSIL.

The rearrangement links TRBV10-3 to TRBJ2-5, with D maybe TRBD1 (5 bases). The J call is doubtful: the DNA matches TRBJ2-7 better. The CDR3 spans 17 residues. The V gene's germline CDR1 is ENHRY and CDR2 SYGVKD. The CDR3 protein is CAISGKGNRGLTYEQYF. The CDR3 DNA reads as TGTGCCATCAGTGGAAAGGGGAACCGCGGCTTAACCTACGAGCAGTACTTC.

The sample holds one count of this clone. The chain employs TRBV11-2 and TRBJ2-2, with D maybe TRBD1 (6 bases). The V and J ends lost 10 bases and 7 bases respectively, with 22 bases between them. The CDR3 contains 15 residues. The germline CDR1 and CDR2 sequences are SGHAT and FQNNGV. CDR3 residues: CATTFVAQGIGELFF. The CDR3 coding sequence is TGTGCCACGACATTCGTGGCCCAGGGGATCGGGGAGCTGTTTTTT. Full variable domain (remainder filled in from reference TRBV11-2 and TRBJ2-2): EAGVAQSPRYKIIEKRQSVAFWCNPISGHATLYWYQQILGQGPKLLIQFQNNGVVDDSQLPKDRFSAERLKGVDSTLKIQPAKLEDSAVYLCATTFVAQGIGELFFGEGSRLTVL.

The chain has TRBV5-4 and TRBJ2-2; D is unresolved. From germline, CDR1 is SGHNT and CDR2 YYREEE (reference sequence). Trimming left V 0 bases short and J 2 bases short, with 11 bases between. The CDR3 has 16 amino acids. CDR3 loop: CASSLAPNANTGELFF. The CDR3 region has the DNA TGTGCCAGCAGCTTGGCCCCAAACGCAAACACCGGGGAGCTGTTTTTT.

CDR3 region: CAISGGRGGETQYF. The CDR3 DNA sequence: TGTGCCATCAGCGGAGGACGGGGGGGAGAGACCCAGTACTTC. The chain links TRBV10-3 to TRBJ2-5, with 8 nucleotides matching TRBD2. V was clipped by 6 bases and J by 4 bases; unmatched bases: 7. Germline V gene lookup returns CDR1 ENHRY and CDR2 SYGVKD. There are 14 residues in the CDR3.

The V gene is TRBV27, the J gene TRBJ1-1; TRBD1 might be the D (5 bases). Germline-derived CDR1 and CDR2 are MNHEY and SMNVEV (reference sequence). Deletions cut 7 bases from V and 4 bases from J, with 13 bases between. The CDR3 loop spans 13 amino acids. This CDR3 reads CASKRMGVTEAFF. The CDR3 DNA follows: TGTGCCAGCAAGCGGATGGGGGTCACTGAAGCTTTCTTT.

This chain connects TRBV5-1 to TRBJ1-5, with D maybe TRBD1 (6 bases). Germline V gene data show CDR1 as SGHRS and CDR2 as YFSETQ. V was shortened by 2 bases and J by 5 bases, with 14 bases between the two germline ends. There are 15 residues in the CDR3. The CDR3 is CASSFLPGEDQPQHF. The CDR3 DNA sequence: TGCGCCAGCAGCTTTCTCCCAGGGGAGGATCAGCCCCAGCATTTT.

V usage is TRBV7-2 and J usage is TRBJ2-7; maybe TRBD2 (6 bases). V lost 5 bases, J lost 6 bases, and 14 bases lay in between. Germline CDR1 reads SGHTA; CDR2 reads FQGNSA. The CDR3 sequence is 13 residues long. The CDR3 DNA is TGTGCCAGCAGCGACTCAGGGAGGCGCGAGCAGTACTTC. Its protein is CASSDSGRREQYF.